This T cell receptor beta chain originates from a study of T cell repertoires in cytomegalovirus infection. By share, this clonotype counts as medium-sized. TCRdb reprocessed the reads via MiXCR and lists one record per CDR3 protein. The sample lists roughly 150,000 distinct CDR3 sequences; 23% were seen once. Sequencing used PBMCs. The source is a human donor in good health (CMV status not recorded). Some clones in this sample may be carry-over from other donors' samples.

Written as DNA, the CDR3 is TGTGCCAGCAGCTTAGCCGGACAGTCGAAATTCCTCCACTTT. This sequence encodes CASSLAGQSKFLHF. The chain is built from TRBV7-2 and TRBJ1-6, with D possibly matching TRBD1 (6 bases). Germline assignment: CDR1 SGHTA and CDR2 FQGNSA. CDR3 size: 14 residues. V dropped 0 bases and J dropped 15 bases, with 15 bases sitting between them.